A single sample gave rise to the 25 T cell receptor beta chains below, sequenced in a study of blood T cell repertoires in COVID-19. Method: immunoSEQ multiplex PCR; TCRdb's copy keeps in-frame clones and lacks some. In the table there are 350,000 to 450,000 clones, about 88% of which are singletons. Sequenced material: PBMCs or T cells enriched from blood (not recorded which). The receptors stem from a young woman who had been exposed to COVID-19.

The CDR3 is CASSLPRGPGNTIYF. CDR3 nucleotides: TGTGCCAGCAGCCTCCCCCGAGGGCCGGGAAACACCATATATTTT. The rearrangement links TRBV28 to TRBJ1-3, with D hard to call. Germline values: CDR1 MDHEN, CDR2 SYDVKM. Trimming took off 6 bases at V and 4 bases at J, with 16 bases between the two ends. CDR3 length: 15 residues.

A word on this clone: Relative to the germline gene, one junction end is altered; a read error may explain this. The rearrangement links TRBV4-3 to TRBJ1-1, with D hard to call. Germline lookup yields CDR1 LGHNA and CDR2 YSLEER. CDR3 size: 13 residues. As DNA, the CDR3 is TGCGCCAGCAGCCAAGATTATTTGGCCACCCAGGTCTGG. It is translated as CASSQDYLATQVW.

The chain has TRBV10-3 and TRBJ1-2; D may be TRBD1 (6 bases). The CDR3 runs 14 residues. Trimming stripped 7 bases from V and 2 bases from J, with 14 bases between. CDR1 and CDR2 from the germline V gene are ENHRY and SYGVKD. The CDR3 bases are TGTGCCATCATGGAGGACAGACTAAACTATGGCTACACCTTC. Its translation: CAIMEDRLNYGYTF.

The V and J genes are TRBV11-2 and TRBJ2-7; weak D call: TRBD2 (5 bases). The ends were cut back, 2 bases at V and 4 bases at J, with 15 bases in the middle. The V gene's germline CDR1 is SGHAT and CDR2 FQNNGV. The CDR3 runs 15 residues. For the CDR3, the DNA is TGTGCCAGCAGCTTAACCTACCTAGCTTTGTACGAGCAGTACTTC. Its protein product is CASSLTYLALYEQYF.

The chain links TRBV6-1 to TRBJ1-5; no definite D call. CDR3 length: 16 residues. V was trimmed by 1 base and J by 2 bases, leaving 12 bases between them. CDR1 and CDR2 from the germline V gene are MNHNS and SASEGT. CDR3 sequence: CASSEVGRTGNQPQHF. DNA for the CDR3: TGTGCCAGCAGTGAAGTAGGGAGAACAGGCAATCAGCCCCAGCATTTT.

The chain combines TRBV2 with TRBJ1-5, with D tentatively TRBD1 (6 bases). V was cut by 3 bases and J by 0 bases, with 15 bases left in between. This CDR3 is 17 amino acids long. The germline V gene has CDR1 SNHLY and CDR2 FYNNEI. The CDR3 loop reads CASSETTGKYSNQPQHF. The CDR3 DNA sequence: TGTGCCAGCAGTGAGACCACAGGGAAATATAGCAATCAGCCCCAGCATTTT.

V and J are TRBV28 and TRBJ1-2; D uncertain. Germline V gives CDR1 MDHEN, CDR2 SYDVKM. This CDR3 comprises 13 residues. V lost 6 bases and J 8 bases, leaving 16 bases between the germline ends. The CDR3 sequence is CASSPRRFSGYTF. The CDR3 DNA sequence: TGTGCCAGCAGCCCTAGAAGGTTTTCGGGCTACACCTTC.

This clone was counted between two and nine times. Other DNA sequences of this sample code for an identical CDR3. The rearrangement joins TRBV6-4 to TRBJ2-1, with 9 positions matching TRBD2. From germline, CDR1 is MRHNA and CDR2 SNTAGT. The CDR3 loop spans 15 amino acids. The trim removed 4 bases at V and 2 bases at J, leaving 3 bases unmatched. In DNA form, the CDR3 reads TGTGCCAGCAGTGTCAGCGGGGGGACCTACAATGAGCAGTTCTTC. Its protein product is CASSVSGGTYNEQFF.

V and J are TRBV6-5 and TRBJ1-2, with unresolved D. The CDR3 loop spans 12 amino acids. Germline V CDR1 and CDR2: MNHEY, SVGAGI. Trimming left V 7 bases short and J 4 bases short, with 10 bases between. The CDR3, as DNA: TGTGCCAGCACCCGAACCGGCTATGGCTACACCTTC. Its translation is CASTRTGYGYTF.

V usage is TRBV3-1 (or the pseudogene TRBV3-2) and J usage is TRBJ1-2; D remains ambiguous. From germline, CDR1 is LGHDT and CDR2 YNNKEL (reference sequence). V was clipped by 8 bases and J by 5 bases, with 12 bases between them. The CDR3 totals 12 residues. CDR3 DNA sequence: TGTGCCAGCTCCAAGCTGGAGTATGGCTACACCTTC. Translating gives CASSKLEYGYTF.

A few counts support this clone. J is TRBJ1-5 and V is TRBV28; TRBD1 matches at 8 bases. The V gene end was trimmed by 7 bases and the J gene end by 4 bases; junction bases not matched to a gene: 9. The V gene's germline CDR1 is MDHEN and CDR2 SYDVKM. CDR3 length: 15 residues. The CDR3 reads CASIVGTGRNQPQHF. CDR3 bases: TGTGCCAGCATCGTTGGGACAGGCCGGAATCAGCCCCAGCATTTT.

The V call is TRBV28, the J call TRBJ2-7, with D possibly matching TRBD1 (6 bases). Trimming cost V 6 bases and J 3 bases, with 15 bases left between them. Germline CDR1 and CDR2: MDHEN and SYDVKM. This CDR3 comprises 14 residues. The CDR3 is CASRVSQGIYEQYF. CDR3 nucleotide sequence: TGTGCCAGCAGGGTTTCTCAGGGGATCTACGAGCAGTACTTC.

The chain employs TRBV27 and TRBJ1-1; the D is unclear. This CDR3 contains 17 residues. The germline V gene encodes CDR1 MNHEY and CDR2 SMNVEV (reference sequence). V lost 2 bases to trimming and J lost 0 bases, with 16 bases between them. DNA for the CDR3: TGTGCCAGCAGTTTACCCCCCAGGAGAGGGTTGAACACTGAAGCTTTCTTT. Protein sequence: CASSLPPRRGLNTEAFF.

This chain joins TRBV3-1 (or the pseudogene TRBV3-2) and TRBJ2-7; TRBD1 matches 10 bases. Unmatched junction bases numbered 8, after V lost 2 bases and J lost 4 bases. Looked up from germline, CDR1 is LGHDT and CDR2 is YNNKEL (reference sequence). The CDR3 is made up of 16 amino acids. The CDR3 DNA is TGTGCCAGCAGCCAAAATCCGGACAGGGGGAGATACGAGCAGTACTTC. This encodes CASSQNPDRGRYEQYF.

The rearrangement links TRBV5-4 to TRBJ1-2, with 9 bases lining up with TRBD1. This CDR3 spans 14 amino acids. Per germline, CDR1 SGHNT and CDR2 YYREEE (reference sequence). With 4 bases clipped from V and 5 bases from J, the junction kept 6 bases outside the gene matches. Here the CDR3 reads CASSRTGERYGYTF. CDR3 sequence (DNA): TGTGCCAGCAGCCGGACAGGGGAGAGGTATGGCTACACCTTC.

J is TRBJ1-3 and V is TRBV5-1; D possibly corresponds to TRBD1 (6 bases). Trimming took 4 bases from V and 3 from J, leaving 11 bases between them. The germline CDR1 and CDR2 sequences are SGHRS and YFSETQ. The CDR3 length is 14 residues. DNA for the CDR3: TGCGCCAGCAGCGAAGCAGGGGTTGGAAACACCATATATTTT. This gives the protein CASSEAGVGNTIYF.

The V gene is TRBV15, the J gene TRBJ2-5; D unresolved. Germline V CDR1 and CDR2: LNHNV, YYDKDF (reference sequence). The CDR3 contains 13 residues. Trimming removed 0 bases at V and 5 bases at J, with 7 bases between. The CDR3 loop reads CATSRDQEETQYF. The CDR3 bases are TGTGCCACCAGCAGAGATCAAGAGGAGACCCAGTACTTC.

This clone was observed a few times. The chain links TRBV11-2 to TRBJ2-5, with a tentative D call TRBD1 (5 bases). Between the trimmed V and J ends, which lost 4 bases and 5 bases, there was a span of 17 bases. CDR3 length equals 15 residues. Germline lookup yields CDR1 SGHAT and CDR2 FQNNGV. Here the CDR3 reads CASSSFKGLRETQYF. CDR3 in DNA: TGTGCCAGCAGCTCGTTCAAGGGGCTGAGGGAGACCCAGTACTTC.

This chain's CDR3 is CASNYPEGNQPQHF. The CDR3 DNA is TGTGCCAGCAACTACCCCGAGGGCAATCAGCCCCAGCATTTT. The chain links TRBV6-6 to TRBJ1-5; D gene ambiguous. From germline, CDR1 is MNHNY and CDR2 SVGAGI (reference sequence). The CDR3 runs 14 residues. Trimming removed 7 bases at V and 2 bases at J, with 12 bases between.

The chain employs TRBV27 and TRBJ2-7, with D perhaps TRBD1 (6 bases). The V end was cut by 6 bases, the J end by 6 bases, with 9 bases between. The CDR3 runs 11 residues. Looked up from germline, CDR1 is MNHEY and CDR2 is SMNVEV (reference sequence). This CDR3 is CASRDSGEQYF. In DNA form, the CDR3 reads TGTGCCAGCAGGGACAGCGGCGAGCAGTACTTC.

The V gene is TRBV24-1, the J gene TRBJ2-5; D possibly corresponds to TRBD2 (5 bases). Trimming stripped 1 base from V and 2 bases from J, with 10 bases between. The CDR3 consists of 15 residues. Germline V gives CDR1 KGHDR, CDR2 SFDVKD. CDR3 nucleotides: TGTGCCACCAGTGATTTACATTCGGGACAAGAGACCCAGTACTTC. It is translated as CATSDLHSGQETQYF.

The chain recombines TRBV6-5 with TRBJ2-2; D is unclear. V was pared by 1 base and J by 6 bases, with 6 bases between. Looked up from germline, CDR1 is MNHEY and CDR2 is SVGAGI. This CDR3 has 13 amino acids. In nucleotides, the CDR3 is TGTGCCAGCAGTTACTTTTCTCCCGGGGAGCTGTTTTTT. This codes for CASSYFSPGELFF.

In this sample, this clone turned up a few times. The genes are TRBV28 and TRBJ2-7; D remains unclear. The CDR3 is 12 amino acids. V was shortened by 3 bases and J by 7 bases, with 10 bases between the two germline ends. In germline, CDR1 is MDHEN, CDR2 SYDVKM. The CDR3 here is CASSFPPGEQYF. In nucleotides, the CDR3 is TGTGCCAGCAGTTTCCCCCCCGGTGAGCAGTACTTC.

The V and J genes are TRBV2 and TRBJ2-3; TRBD2 aligns across 7 bases. The CDR3 runs to 15 residues. J gave up 3 bases and V 2 bases, and 5 bases lay outside the gene matches. Germline lookup yields CDR1 SNHLY and CDR2 FYNNEI. The CDR3 protein is CASSEQGGWTDTQYF. CDR3 coding DNA: TGTGCCAGCAGTGAACAGGGAGGGTGGACAGATACGCAGTATTTT.

The rearrangement joins TRBV5-4 to TRBJ2-2, with 8 positions matching TRBD2. Losses at the gene ends were 1 base for V and 2 bases for J; bases not matched to a gene: 7. This CDR3 spans 17 amino acids. Germline V CDR1 and CDR2: SGHNT, YYREEE (reference sequence). CDR3 in DNA: TGTGCCAGCAGCTTGCCGGTAGCGGGGATTAACACCGGGGAGCTGTTTTTT. Its protein is CASSLPVAGINTGELFF.